The clone carrying this T cell receptor beta chain was seen once. V was pared by 3 bases and J by 2 bases, with 10 bases between. This CDR3 is 14 amino acids long. In germline, CDR1 is SEHNR, CDR2 FQNEAQ (reference sequence). These data belong to a study of control samples from healthy donors and cancer patients. The repertoire was sequenced with immunoSEQ multiplex PCR; TCRdb's copy has only in-frame clones and lacks some. The data show 130,000 to 150,000 clones, more than 85% seen once. The source of this sequence is a young man in good health. The chain recombines TRBV7-9 with TRBJ1-2; tentatively, D is TRBD1 (6 bases). Sequences were obtained from blood. The CDR3, as DNA: TGTGCCAGCAGCTTCCCAGGGGAAAACTATGGCTACACCTTC. Amino acid sequence: CASSFPGENYGYTF.